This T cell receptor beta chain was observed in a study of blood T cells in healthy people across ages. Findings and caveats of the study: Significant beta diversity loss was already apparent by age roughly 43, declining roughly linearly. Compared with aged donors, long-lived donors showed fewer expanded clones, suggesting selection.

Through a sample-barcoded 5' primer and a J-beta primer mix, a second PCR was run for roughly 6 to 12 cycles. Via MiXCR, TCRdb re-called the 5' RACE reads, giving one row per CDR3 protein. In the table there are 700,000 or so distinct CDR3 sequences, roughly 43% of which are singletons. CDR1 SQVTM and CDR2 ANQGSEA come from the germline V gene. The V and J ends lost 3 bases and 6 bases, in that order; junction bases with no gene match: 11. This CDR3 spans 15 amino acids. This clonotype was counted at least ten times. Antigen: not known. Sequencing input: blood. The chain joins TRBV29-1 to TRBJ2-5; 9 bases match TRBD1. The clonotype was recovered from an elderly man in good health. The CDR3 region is CSVDPGQGMGKTQYF. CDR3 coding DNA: TGCAGCGTTGATCCGGGACAGGGAATGGGAAAGACCCAGTACTTC.